The 20 T cell receptor beta chains given below trace back to one sample, sequenced in a study of blood T cell repertoires in COVID-19. TCRdb's copy holds only in-frame clones and misses some; the assay was immunoSEQ multiplex PCR. The sample includes 130,000 or so clones, under 85% of them seen just once. The sample consisted of PBMCs or T cells enriched from blood (not recorded which). These receptors were collected from a young man who had recovered from COVID-19.

The rearrangement links TRBV6-2 or TRBV6-3 to TRBJ2-5; tentatively, D is TRBD2 (5 bases). The CDR3 length is 15 residues. CDR1 MNHEY and CDR2 SVGEGT come from the germline V gene. Trimming shortened V by 6 bases and J by 5 bases, and 19 bases separated the two germline ends. The CDR3 sequence: CASSASLRERETQYF. DNA for the CDR3: TGTGCCAGCAGCGCCTCCTTGAGGGAACGGGAGACCCAGTACTTC.

The chain joins TRBV11-2 to TRBJ1-1, with 9 bases lining up with TRBD1. CDR3 length equals 18 residues. Germline CDR1 SGHAT, CDR2 FQNNGV. Trimming took 0 bases from V and 5 from J; bases not matched to a gene: 13. The CDR3 loop is CASSLDKGQGRGRTEAFF. The CDR3 nucleotides are TGTGCCAGCAGCTTAGATAAGGGACAGGGAAGAGGCCGGACTGAAGCTTTCTTT.

The V call is TRBV20-1, the J call TRBJ1-6; D unclear. Germline assignment: CDR1 DFQATT and CDR2 SNEGSKA (reference sequence). The CDR3 contains 15 residues. The germline V and J ends were trimmed by 3 bases and 0 bases, with 9 bases remaining between them. The CDR3 DNA reads TGCAGTGCTAGTCCATCCAGCTCCTATAATTCACCCCTCCACTTT. Translated, it gives CSASPSSSYNSPLHF.

The V gene is TRBV29-1, the J gene TRBJ2-2, with TRBD2 identical over 9 bases. This CDR3 spans 16 amino acids. V dropped 7 bases and J dropped 4; count of bases not matched to a gene: 13. Germline V gene lookup returns CDR1 SQVTM and CDR2 ANQGSEA. CDR3 sequence (DNA): TGCAGCGCCACGGCGGGAGGGACGATAGGCACCGGGGAGCTGTTTTTT. As protein: CSATAGGTIGTGELFF.

The chain has TRBV9 and TRBJ2-7; D remains ambiguous. Trimming cost V 7 bases and J 4 bases, with 9 bases left between them. CDR1 is SGDLS, CDR2 YYNGEE, per germline. This CDR3 contains 11 residues. CDR3 DNA: TGTGCCAGCGGAGAGCAGTACGAGCAGTACTTC. This gives the protein CASGEQYEQYF.

The count of this clone is one. The chain joins TRBV4-2 to TRBJ1-1; a weak D match, TRBD1 (5 bases). The CDR3 length is 14 residues. Germline V gene sequence: CDR1 LGHNA, CDR2 YNFKEQ. V was pared by 5 bases and J by 1 base, with 11 bases between. The CDR3 is CASSERQRNTEAFF. The CDR3 region has the DNA TGTGCCAGCAGCGAGAGACAGAGGAACACTGAAGCTTTCTTT.

The chain recombines TRBV29-1 with TRBJ2-2; D gene ambiguous. With 4 bases removed from V and 0 bases from J, the gap between germline ends came to 15 bases. The CDR3 runs 16 residues. The V gene's germline CDR1 is SQVTM and CDR2 ANQGSEA. CDR3 bases: TGCAGCGTTGCCCCACGGGTCCCCGCGAACACCGGGGAGCTGTTTTTT. Translated: CSVAPRVPANTGELFF.

The gene calls are TRBV6-5 and TRBJ2-7; 8 nucleotides agree with TRBD2. CDR3 length equals 16 residues. Germline loops: CDR1 MNHEY, CDR2 SVGAGI. The junction had 12 bases not matched to a gene; V was cut back by 4 bases and J by 4 bases. DNA for the CDR3: TGTGCCAGCAGTTCAACTACAGCGGGAGTTAATTACGAGCAGTACTTC. It encodes CASSSTTAGVNYEQYF.

The table lists this clone with a count of one. This sequence joins TRBV27 and TRBJ2-2; D is possibly TRBD1 (6 bases). V dropped 5 bases and J dropped 1 base, with 26 bases sitting between them. Germline V lookup: CDR1 MNHEY, CDR2 SMNVEV (reference sequence). The CDR3 totals 20 residues. The CDR3 bases are TGTGCCAGCAGTCCAACAGGGTTCGTCATCGAGGTTATGAACACCGGGGAGCTGTTTTTT. Its translation: CASSPTGFVIEVMNTGELFF.

The chain employs TRBV6-2 or TRBV6-3 and TRBJ2-5, with D maybe TRBD2 (5 bases). V lost 0 bases to trimming and J lost 4 bases, with 9 bases between them. The CDR3 is made up of 14 amino acids. Germline CDR1 MNHEY, CDR2 SVGEGT. CDR3 protein: CASSYSRGTETQYF. The CDR3 DNA follows: TGTGCCAGCAGTTACTCCCGGGGTACAGAGACCCAGTACTTC.

This clone was picked up a small number of times. V and J are TRBV7-3 and TRBJ2-2, with D possibly being TRBD2 (7 bases). Trimming shortened V by 1 base and J by 6 bases, and 9 bases separated the two germline ends. The CDR3 sequence is 14 residues long. CDR1 and CDR2 from the germline V gene are SGHTA and FQGTGA. Here the CDR3 reads CASSLREGAGELFF. The CDR3 DNA follows: TGTGCCAGCAGCTTAAGGGAGGGGGCCGGGGAGCTGTTTTTT.

The chain joins TRBV30 to TRBJ1-3; unclear D gene. CDR3 size: 14 residues. Trimming took off 1 base at V and 0 bases at J, with 7 bases between the two ends. The germline CDR1 and CDR2 sequences are GTSNPN and SVGIG (reference sequence). Written as DNA, the CDR3 is TGTGCCTGGAGTGATGGGCGCTCTGGAAACACCATATATTTT. Translation gives CAWSDGRSGNTIYF.

The chain has TRBV6-1 and TRBJ1-1; D unresolved. This CDR3 has 16 amino acids. Germline values: CDR1 MNHNS, CDR2 SASEGT. Between the trimmed V and J ends, which lost 4 bases and 2 bases, there was a span of 17 bases. DNA of the CDR3: TGTGCCAGCAGTGTCAATCGGGGATTGAGAAACACTGAAGCTTTCTTT. It specifies CASSVNRGLRNTEAFF.

The genes are TRBV11-3 and TRBJ2-3, with D maybe TRBD1 (6 bases). CDR1 SGHNT and CDR2 YENEEA come from the germline V gene. V was clipped by 8 bases and J by 0 bases, with 18 bases between them. The CDR3 is 16 residues long. Here the CDR3 reads CASSTPGTISTDTQYF. The CDR3 coding sequence is TGTGCCAGCTCCACCCCCGGGACAATAAGCACAGATACGCAGTATTTT.

The V call is TRBV4-2, the J call TRBJ2-7, with D maybe TRBD2 (6 bases). This CDR3 comprises 13 residues. V was shortened by 0 bases and J by 6 bases, with 9 bases between the two germline ends. Germline V gene data show CDR1 as LGHNA and CDR2 as YNFKEQ. The CDR3 reads CASSQDWRAEQYF. The CDR3 coding sequence is TGTGCCAGCAGCCAAGATTGGAGGGCCGAGCAGTACTTC.

The genes are TRBV2 and TRBJ2-5; TRBD1 is a possible D gene (6 bases). The V end lost 7 bases, the J end lost 9 bases, and 24 bases lay between the germline ends. CDR3 length: 15 residues. The germline gives CDR1 SNHLY, CDR2 FYNNEI. The CDR3 bases are TGTGCCAGCACTCCAAGGGTACAGGGATTTGAGTCCCAGTACTTC. It encodes CASTPRVQGFESQYF.

The V gene is TRBV12-5, the J gene TRBJ2-3; 8 bases are a match to TRBD2. The length of the CDR3 is 12 residues. The trim removed 6 bases at V and 5 bases at J, leaving 1 base unmatched. Germline CDR1 LGHNT, CDR2 FRNRAP. This CDR3 is CASGGLGDTQYF. The CDR3 coding sequence is TGTGCTAGTGGGGGACTAGGAGATACGCAGTATTTT.

For the CDR3, the DNA is TGTGCCAGCAGCCAAGAGGACAGGGGCGGCTACACCTTC. This sequence encodes CASSQEDRGGYTF. This chain connects TRBV3-1 (or the pseudogene TRBV3-2) to TRBJ1-2; 9 bases fit TRBD1. This CDR3 contains 13 residues. V trimming: 0 bases; J trimming: 8 bases; junction bases outside the gene matches: 1. Germline V gene data show CDR1 as LGHDT and CDR2 as YNNKEL (reference sequence).

The chain has TRBV6-4 and TRBJ2-1, with TRBD1 identical over 7 bases. Germline V gene lookup returns CDR1 MRHNA and CDR2 SNTAGT. This CDR3 has 13 residues. The V and J ends lost 0 bases and 13 bases, in that order; junction bases with no gene match: 6. The CDR3 protein is CASSDSRGQRQFF. DNA of the CDR3: TGTGCCAGCAGTGACTCGAGGGGACAGCGACAGTTCTTC.

This clone has a handful of counts. The genes are TRBV3-1 (or the pseudogene TRBV3-2) and TRBJ2-7, with D hard to call. In germline, CDR1 is LGHDT, CDR2 YNNKEL (reference sequence). The CDR3 loop spans 13 amino acids. V gave up 3 bases and J gave up 3 bases, with 9 bases separating them. CDR3 nucleotides: TGTGCCAGCAGCCAGTTGAGAGGCTACGAGCAGTACTTC. It encodes CASSQLRGYEQYF.